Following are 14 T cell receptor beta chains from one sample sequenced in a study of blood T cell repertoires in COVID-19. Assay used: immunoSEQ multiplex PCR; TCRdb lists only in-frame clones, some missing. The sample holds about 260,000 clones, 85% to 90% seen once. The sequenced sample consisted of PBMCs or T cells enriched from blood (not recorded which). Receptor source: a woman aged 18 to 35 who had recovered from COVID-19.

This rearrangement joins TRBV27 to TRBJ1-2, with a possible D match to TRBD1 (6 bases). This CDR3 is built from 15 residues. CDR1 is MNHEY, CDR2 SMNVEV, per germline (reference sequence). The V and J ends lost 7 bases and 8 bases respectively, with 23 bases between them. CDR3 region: CASTAGGRASGGYTF. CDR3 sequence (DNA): TGTGCCAGCACCGCGGGGGGCAGGGCCTCTGGCGGCTACACCTTC.

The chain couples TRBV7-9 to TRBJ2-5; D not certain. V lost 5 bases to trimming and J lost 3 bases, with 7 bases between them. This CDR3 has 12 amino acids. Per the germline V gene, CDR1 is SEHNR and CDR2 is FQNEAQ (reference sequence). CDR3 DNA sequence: TGTGCCAGCAGCACAACGAAAGAGACCCAGTACTTC. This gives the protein CASSTTKETQYF. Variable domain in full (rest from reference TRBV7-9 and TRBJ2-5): DTGVSQNPRHKITKRGQNVTFRCDPISEHNRLYWYRQTLGQGPEFLTYFQNEAQLEKSRLLSDRFSAERPKGSFSTLEIQRTEQGDSAMYLCASSTTKETQYFGPGTRLLVL.

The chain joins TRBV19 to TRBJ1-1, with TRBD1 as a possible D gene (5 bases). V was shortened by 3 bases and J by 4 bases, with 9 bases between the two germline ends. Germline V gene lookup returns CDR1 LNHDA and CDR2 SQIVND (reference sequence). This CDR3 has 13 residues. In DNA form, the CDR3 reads TGTGCCAGTAGTATCGACGGGGGCACTGAAGCTTTCTTT. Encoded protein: CASSIDGGTEAFF.

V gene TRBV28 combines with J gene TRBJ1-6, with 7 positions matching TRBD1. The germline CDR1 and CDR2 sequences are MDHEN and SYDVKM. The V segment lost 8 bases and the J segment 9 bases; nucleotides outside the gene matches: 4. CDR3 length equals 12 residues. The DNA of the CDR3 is TGTGCCAGCGGGGACAGCATTTCACCCCTCCACTTT. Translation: CASGDSISPLHF. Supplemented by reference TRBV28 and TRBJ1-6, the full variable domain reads DVKVTQSSRYLVKRTGEKVFLECVQDMDHENMFWYRQDPGLGLRLIYFSYDVKMKEKGDIPEGYSVSREKKERFSLILESASTNQTSMYLCASGDSISPLHFGNGTRLTVT.

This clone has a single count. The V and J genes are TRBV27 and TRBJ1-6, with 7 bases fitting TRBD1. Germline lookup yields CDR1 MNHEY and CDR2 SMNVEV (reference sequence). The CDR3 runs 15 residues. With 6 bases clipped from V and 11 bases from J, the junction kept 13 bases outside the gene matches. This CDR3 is CASSFDRVSGAPLHF. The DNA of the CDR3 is TGTGCCAGCAGCTTCGACAGGGTATCGGGTGCACCCCTCCACTTT.

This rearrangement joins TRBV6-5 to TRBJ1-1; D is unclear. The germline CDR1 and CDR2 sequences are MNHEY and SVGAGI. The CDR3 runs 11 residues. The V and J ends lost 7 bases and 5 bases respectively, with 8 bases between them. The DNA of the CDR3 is TGTGCCAGCATACGGGGTACTGAAGCTTTCTTT. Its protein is CASIRGTEAFF.

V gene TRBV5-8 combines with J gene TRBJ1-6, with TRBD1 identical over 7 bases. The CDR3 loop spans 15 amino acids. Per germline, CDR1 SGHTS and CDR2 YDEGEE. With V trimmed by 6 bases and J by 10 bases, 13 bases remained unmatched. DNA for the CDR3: TGTGCCAGCATGCAAGGGGGCGCGGTCCCCTCACCCCTCCACTTT. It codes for CASMQGGAVPSPLHF.

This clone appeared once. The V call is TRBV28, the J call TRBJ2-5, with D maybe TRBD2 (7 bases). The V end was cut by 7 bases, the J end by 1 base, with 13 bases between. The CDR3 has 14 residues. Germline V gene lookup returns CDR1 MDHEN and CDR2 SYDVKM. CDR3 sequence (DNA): TGTGCCAGCAAGGGGGGGCGCATCCAAGAGACCCAGTACTTC. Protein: CASKGGRIQETQYF.

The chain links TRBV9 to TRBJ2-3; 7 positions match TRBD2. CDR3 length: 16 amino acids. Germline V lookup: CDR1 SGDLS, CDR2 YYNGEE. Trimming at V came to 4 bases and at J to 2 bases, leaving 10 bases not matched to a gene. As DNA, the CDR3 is TGTGCCAGCAGCCCGACCCTTAGCGGGCCCACAGATACGCAGTATTTT. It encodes CASSPTLSGPTDTQYF.

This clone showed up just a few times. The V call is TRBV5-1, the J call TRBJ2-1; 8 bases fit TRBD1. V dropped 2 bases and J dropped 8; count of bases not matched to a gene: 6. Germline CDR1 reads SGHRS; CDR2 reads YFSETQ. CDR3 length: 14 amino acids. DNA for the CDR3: TGCGCCAGCAGCTTAAGGACAGGGAAGGATGAGCAGTTCTTC. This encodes CASSLRTGKDEQFF.

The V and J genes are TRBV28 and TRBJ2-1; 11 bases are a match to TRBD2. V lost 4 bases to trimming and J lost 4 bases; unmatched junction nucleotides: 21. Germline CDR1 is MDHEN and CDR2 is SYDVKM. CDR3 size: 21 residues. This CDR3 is CASSWYHTPASGGTKYNEQFF. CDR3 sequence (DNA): TGTGCCAGCAGTTGGTATCATACCCCGGCTAGCGGGGGGACTAAATACAATGAGCAGTTCTTC.

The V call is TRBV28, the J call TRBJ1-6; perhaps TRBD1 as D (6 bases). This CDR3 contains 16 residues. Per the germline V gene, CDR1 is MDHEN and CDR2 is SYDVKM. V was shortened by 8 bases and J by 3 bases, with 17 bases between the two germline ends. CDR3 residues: CASRLVGAYYNSPLHF. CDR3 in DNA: TGTGCCAGCCGGTTGGTGGGGGCTTACTATAATTCACCCCTCCACTTT.

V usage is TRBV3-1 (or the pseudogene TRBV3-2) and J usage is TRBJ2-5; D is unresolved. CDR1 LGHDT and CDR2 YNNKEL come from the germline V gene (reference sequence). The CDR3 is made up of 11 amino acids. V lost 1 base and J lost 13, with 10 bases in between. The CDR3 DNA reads TGTGCCAGCAGCCAAGGGAGCGCTAGGTACTTC. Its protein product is CASSQGSARYF.

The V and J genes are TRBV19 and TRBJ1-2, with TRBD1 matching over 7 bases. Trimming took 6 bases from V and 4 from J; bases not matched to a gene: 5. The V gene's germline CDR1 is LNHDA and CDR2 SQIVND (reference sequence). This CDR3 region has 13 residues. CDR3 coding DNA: TGTGCCAGTAGCGGACAGGCCCTCTATGGCTACACCTTC. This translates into CASSGQALYGYTF. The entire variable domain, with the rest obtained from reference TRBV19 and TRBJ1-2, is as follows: DGGITQSPKYLFRKEGQNVTLSCEQNLNHDAMYWYRQDPGQGLRLIYYSQIVNDFQKGDIAEGYSVSREKKESFPLTVTSAQKNPTAFYLCASSGQALYGYTFGSGTRLTVV.